A selection of T cell receptor beta chains follows, all from one sample in a study of CD8 T cells in Susac syndrome. TCRdb itself ran the immunoSEQ multiplex PCR reads through MiXCR, one entry per CDR3 protein. The repertoire holds under 85,000 distinct CDR3 sequences, 80% to 95% seen once, with roughly 0.45% in the top ten. Sequencing was done on a sample of CD8+ T cells from PBMCs. Receptors were obtained from a human donor with Susac syndrome. Each CDR3 is given with its conserved first and last residue. A D gene is named only where the DNA matches it firmly. The size entry is marked missing in some rows and otherwise reads once, few, many or a size class.

v_call: TRBV30; d_call: -; clone_size: -; j_call: TRBJ2-7; cdr3_nt: TGTGCCTGGACTTCAAACGGAGTCTACCCCTACGAGCAGTACTTC; cdr3_aa: CAWTSNGVYPYEQYF
v_call: TRBV28; d_call: -; clone_size: once; j_call: TRBJ1-4; cdr3_nt: TGTGCCAGCAGTTGGGGCCGGATTAATGAAAAACTGTTTTTT; cdr3_aa: CASSWGRINEKLFF
v_call: TRBV27; d_call: -; clone_size: -; j_call: TRBJ1-1; cdr3_nt: TGTGCCAGCAGTTTAGGGGGAGACACTGAAGCTTTCTTT; cdr3_aa: CASSLGGDTEAFF
v_call: TRBV7-9; d_call: -; clone_size: once; j_call: TRBJ1-5; cdr3_nt: TGTGCCAGCAGCTTAGGGGTCAGCCCAAATCAGCCCCAGCATTTT; cdr3_aa: CASSLGVSPNQPQHF
v_call: TRBV3-1; d_call: TRBD2; clone_size: -; j_call: TRBJ2-1; cdr3_nt: TGTGCCAGCAGGGGTAGCGGGAGGGTGTGGCAGTTCTTC; cdr3_aa: CASRGSGRVWQFF
v_call: TRBV12-3/TRBV12-4; d_call: -; clone_size: once; j_call: TRBJ2-3; cdr3_nt: TGTGCCAGCAGTCCGATCGCGGGGACCTACACAGATACGCAGTATTTT; cdr3_aa: CASSPIAGTYTDTQYF
v_call: TRBV18; d_call: TRBD2; clone_size: -; j_call: TRBJ2-2; cdr3_nt: TGTGCCAGCTCACCTGACGGGAGGGCCGGAACCGGGGAGCTGTTTTTT; cdr3_aa: CASSPDGRAGTGELFF
v_call: TRBV5-6; d_call: -; clone_size: -; j_call: TRBJ2-1; cdr3_nt: TGTGCCAGCAGCTTGGAGTTCAGCTCCTACAATAAGCAGTTCTTC; cdr3_aa: CASSLEFSSYNKQFF
v_call: TRBV5-4; d_call: -; clone_size: -; j_call: TRBJ2-2; cdr3_nt: TGTGCCAGCAGCTTGGCCTCAGGGTATTGGAACACCGGGGAGCTGTTTTTT; cdr3_aa: CASSLASGYWNTGELFF
v_call: TRBV30; d_call: -; clone_size: once; j_call: TRBJ2-2; cdr3_nt: TGTGCCTGGAGTTTTGGGGCCACGAACACCGGGGAGCTGTTTTTT; cdr3_aa: CAWSFGATNTGELFF
v_call: TRBV2; d_call: -; clone_size: once; j_call: TRBJ2-2; cdr3_nt: TGTGCCAGCAGTGAAGGGCCGAACACCGGGGAGCTGTTTTTT; cdr3_aa: CASSEGPNTGELFF
v_call: TRBV10-3; d_call: -; clone_size: -; j_call: TRBJ1-4; cdr3_nt: TGTGCCATCAGTGAGTCTCTCGCCGGGGCCACTGGGGGGAAACTGTTTTTT; cdr3_aa: CAISESLAGATGGKLFF
v_call: TRBV5-4; d_call: -; clone_size: -; j_call: TRBJ1-2; cdr3_nt: TGTGCCAGCAGCCCGCCGGGACCCAACAACTATGGCTACACCTTC; cdr3_aa: CASSPPGPNNYGYTF
v_call: TRBV27; d_call: -; clone_size: once; j_call: TRBJ1-2; cdr3_nt: TGTGCCAGCAGTTTCATCCCCGGGACGGGATTCTATGGCTACACCTTC; cdr3_aa: CASSFIPGTGFYGYTF
v_call: TRBV4-1; d_call: -; clone_size: -; j_call: TRBJ1-1; cdr3_nt: TGCGCCAGCAGCCAAGAAGGCCGTTGGGCTGAAGCTTTCTTT; cdr3_aa: CASSQEGRWAEAFF
v_call: TRBV20-1; d_call: TRBD1; clone_size: -; j_call: TRBJ1-2; cdr3_nt: TGCAGTGCTTTCGCTCCCGGGACAGGGGGCTTTGGCTACACCTTC; cdr3_aa: CSAFAPGTGGFGYTF
v_call: TRBV19; d_call: -; clone_size: -; j_call: TRBJ1-1; cdr3_nt: TGTGCCAGTAGCCCAGCCCTGAACACTGAAGCTTTCTTT; cdr3_aa: CASSPALNTEAFF
v_call: TRBV20-1; d_call: TRBD1; clone_size: -; j_call: TRBJ2-3; cdr3_nt: TGCAGTGCGAGAGGGACAGACACAGATACGCAGTATTTT; cdr3_aa: CSARGTDTDTQYF
v_call: TRBV27; d_call: -; clone_size: -; j_call: TRBJ1-5; cdr3_nt: TGTGCCAGCAGTCCTTCGACAGGATATAGCAATCAGCCCCAGCATTTT; cdr3_aa: CASSPSTGYSNQPQHF
v_call: TRBV11-2; d_call: -; clone_size: -; j_call: TRBJ2-5; cdr3_nt: TGTGCCAGCAGCTCCCCCGTGGTGGAGACCCAGTACTTC; cdr3_aa: CASSSPVVETQYF
v_call: TRBV6-5; d_call: -; clone_size: once; j_call: TRBJ1-2; cdr3_nt: TGTGCCAGCAGTTTAACGGCTTACTATGGCTACACCTTC; cdr3_aa: CASSLTAYYGYTF
v_call: TRBV4-3; d_call: -; clone_size: -; j_call: TRBJ1-5; cdr3_nt: TGCGCCAGCAGCCAAGTTCTCGGTAGCAATCAGCCCCAGCATTTT; cdr3_aa: CASSQVLGSNQPQHF
v_call: TRBV7-2; d_call: -; clone_size: -; j_call: TRBJ2-7; cdr3_nt: TGTGCCAGCAGCTTAGTCGGTGGATACGAGCAGTACTTC; cdr3_aa: CASSLVGGYEQYF
v_call: TRBV7-2; d_call: -; clone_size: -; j_call: TRBJ2-6; cdr3_nt: TGTGCCAGCAGCCTATTCCCCGGGACGCACTCTGGGGCCAACGTCCTGACTTTC; cdr3_aa: CASSLFPGTHSGANVLTF
v_call: TRBV6-5; d_call: -; clone_size: -; j_call: TRBJ1-5; cdr3_nt: TGTGCCAGCAGTACAACAGGGCTCAATCAGCCCCAGCATTTT; cdr3_aa: CASSTTGLNQPQHF
v_call: TRBV6-6; d_call: -; clone_size: -; j_call: TRBJ1-1; cdr3_nt: TGTGCCAGCAGTTACCCGGACGGACTGAACACTGAAGCTTTCTTT; cdr3_aa: CASSYPDGLNTEAFF
v_call: TRBV7-2; d_call: -; clone_size: -; j_call: TRBJ2-7; cdr3_nt: TGTGCCAGCAGCCAGCAGGGCCCGAGCGAGCAGTACTTC; cdr3_aa: CASSQQGPSEQYF
v_call: TRBV18; d_call: -; clone_size: -; j_call: TRBJ1-2; cdr3_nt: TGTGCCAGCTCTCCAGGGCCGGATGCTAACTATGGCTACACCTTC; cdr3_aa: CASSPGPDANYGYTF
v_call: TRBV10-3; d_call: TRBD1; clone_size: once; j_call: TRBJ1-2; cdr3_nt: TGTGCCATCAGTGTTAGTACGACAGGGAACTATGGCTACACCTTC; cdr3_aa: CAISVSTTGNYGYTF
v_call: TRBV18; d_call: -; clone_size: -; j_call: TRBJ2-3; cdr3_nt: TGTGCCAGCTCACCAGACCACGATACGCAGTATTTT; cdr3_aa: CASSPDHDTQYF
v_call: TRBV18; d_call: TRBD1; clone_size: -; j_call: TRBJ1-2; cdr3_nt: TGTGCCAGCTCACCCTGGGACAGGGCAAACTATGGCTACACCTTC; cdr3_aa: CASSPWDRANYGYTF
v_call: TRBV5-4; d_call: TRBD2; clone_size: -; j_call: TRBJ2-5; cdr3_nt: TGTGCCAGCAGCCGGACTAGCGGGGACCAAGAGACCCAGTACTTC; cdr3_aa: CASSRTSGDQETQYF
v_call: TRBV14; d_call: -; clone_size: -; j_call: TRBJ2-2; cdr3_nt: TGTGCCAGCAGCCAAGATTGGAGCAGGGTGAACACCGGGGAGCTGTTTTTT; cdr3_aa: CASSQDWSRVNTGELFF
v_call: TRBV7-9; d_call: TRBD2; clone_size: -; j_call: TRBJ2-7; cdr3_nt: TGTGCCAGCAGCTTTCCGGGACTAGGGTACTACGAGCAGTACTTC; cdr3_aa: CASSFPGLGYYEQYF
v_call: TRBV24-1; d_call: -; clone_size: -; j_call: TRBJ1-5; cdr3_nt: TGTGCCACCAGTGCAGAGGGGCAGCAGCCCCAGCATTTT; cdr3_aa: CATSAEGQQPQHF
v_call: TRBV28; d_call: -; clone_size: once; j_call: TRBJ2-7; cdr3_nt: TGTGCCAGCAGTTTAATGGACGAGCAGTACTTC; cdr3_aa: CASSLMDEQYF
v_call: TRBV7-2; d_call: -; clone_size: -; j_call: TRBJ1-1; cdr3_nt: TGTGCCAGCAGCTTGGGGATTACTGAAGCTTTCTTT; cdr3_aa: CASSLGITEAFF
v_call: TRBV29-1; d_call: TRBD1; clone_size: -; j_call: TRBJ2-7; cdr3_nt: TGCAGCGTTGGGAGGACAGGGGGGGGCGAGCAGTACTTC; cdr3_aa: CSVGRTGGGEQYF
v_call: TRBV19; d_call: -; clone_size: -; j_call: TRBJ2-1; cdr3_nt: TGTGCCAGTAGTATCATGGGGGTCTCGGATGAGCAGTTCTTC; cdr3_aa: CASSIMGVSDEQFF
v_call: TRBV7-9; d_call: -; clone_size: once; j_call: TRBJ1-1; cdr3_nt: TGTGCCAGCAGCTTACAGGGAGGCACTGAAGCTTTCTTT; cdr3_aa: CASSLQGGTEAFF
v_call: TRBV3-1; d_call: -; clone_size: -; j_call: TRBJ2-1; cdr3_nt: TGTGCCAGCAGCCAAGGGACGGGCCAGCAGTTCTTC; cdr3_aa: CASSQGTGQQFF
v_call: TRBV18; d_call: -; clone_size: -; j_call: TRBJ2-1; cdr3_nt: TGTGCCAGCTCACCCCGGACAGACGCTACCTACAATGAGCAGTTCTTC; cdr3_aa: CASSPRTDATYNEQFF
v_call: TRBV4-2; d_call: -; clone_size: once; j_call: TRBJ1-5; cdr3_nt: TGTGCCAGCAGCCAAGAATTCGGTCAGCCCCAGCATTTT; cdr3_aa: CASSQEFGQPQHF
v_call: TRBV5-1; d_call: -; clone_size: -; j_call: TRBJ2-1; cdr3_nt: TGCGCCAGCAGCTTGGGGCAGAATGAGCAGTTCTTC; cdr3_aa: CASSLGQNEQFF
v_call: TRBV7-2; d_call: -; clone_size: -; j_call: TRBJ2-5; cdr3_nt: TGTGCCAGCAGCTTAGTGCAGACCCAGTACTTC; cdr3_aa: CASSLVQTQYF
v_call: TRBV20-1; d_call: -; clone_size: -; j_call: TRBJ2-7; cdr3_nt: TGCAGTGCTAGAGACGAAGGTCGCGAGCAGTACTTC; cdr3_aa: CSARDEGREQYF
v_call: TRBV1; d_call: -; clone_size: -; j_call: TRBJ1-2; cdr3_nt: TGCACCAGCAGCCAAGATTACGGGAGGTCTGGCTACACCTTC; cdr3_aa: CTSSQDYGRSGYTF
v_call: TRBV6-2/TRBV6-3; d_call: -; clone_size: -; j_call: TRBJ1-2; cdr3_nt: TGTGCCAGCAGTCCTACAGGTATTGACTATGGCTACACCTTC; cdr3_aa: CASSPTGIDYGYTF
v_call: TRBV12-3/TRBV12-4; d_call: TRBD2; clone_size: -; j_call: TRBJ2-3; cdr3_nt: TGTGCCAGCAGAACTACTAGCGGGAGGCCAGATACGCAGTATTTT; cdr3_aa: CASRTTSGRPDTQYF
v_call: TRBV6-2/TRBV6-3; d_call: -; clone_size: -; j_call: TRBJ2-7; cdr3_nt: TGTGCCAGCAGTTACGCAGGGACGTACGAGCAGTACTTC; cdr3_aa: CASSYAGTYEQYF
v_call: TRBV20-1; d_call: TRBD2; clone_size: -; j_call: TRBJ2-1; cdr3_nt: TGCAGTGCTAGGGATGGGACTAGCGGGAACGATGAGCAGTTCTTC; cdr3_aa: CSARDGTSGNDEQFF
v_call: TRBV12-3/TRBV12-4; d_call: -; clone_size: -; j_call: TRBJ1-5; cdr3_nt: TGTGCCAGCAGTTTGTTGGGGGCGAATCAGCCCCAGCATTTT; cdr3_aa: CASSLLGANQPQHF
v_call: TRBV29-1; d_call: -; clone_size: -; j_call: TRBJ2-7; cdr3_nt: TGCAGCGTTGATTACGGCGGCGAGCAGTACTTC; cdr3_aa: CSVDYGGEQYF
v_call: TRBV4-1; d_call: -; clone_size: once; j_call: TRBJ1-2; cdr3_nt: TGCGCCAGCAGCCGCGCCGGGGCCGCGAGACTTAATGGCTACACCTTC; cdr3_aa: CASSRAGAARLNGYTF
v_call: TRBV30; d_call: -; clone_size: -; j_call: TRBJ2-2; cdr3_nt: TGTGCCTGGAGTTTTGGGGTCGGCGGGGAGCTGTTTTTT; cdr3_aa: CAWSFGVGGELFF
v_call: TRBV7-9; d_call: -; clone_size: -; j_call: TRBJ2-2; cdr3_nt: TGTGCCAGCAGCTCCATTATCGCCCCGCCTACTAACACCGGGGAGCTGTTTTTT; cdr3_aa: CASSSIIAPPTNTGELFF
v_call: TRBV9; d_call: -; clone_size: -; j_call: TRBJ2-3; cdr3_nt: TGTGCCAGCAGCGTAGAGGGAAGCACAGATACGCAGTATTTT; cdr3_aa: CASSVEGSTDTQYF
v_call: TRBV29-1; d_call: -; clone_size: few; j_call: TRBJ2-7; cdr3_nt: TGCAGCGTTGGACACCACGAGCAGTACTTC; cdr3_aa: CSVGHHEQYF
v_call: TRBV7-9; d_call: -; clone_size: -; j_call: TRBJ2-2; cdr3_nt: TGTGCCAGCAGCAGAACCAGAGGTTTGAATGGGGAGCTGTTTTTT; cdr3_aa: CASSRTRGLNGELFF
v_call: TRBV7-2; d_call: -; clone_size: once; j_call: TRBJ1-2; cdr3_nt: TGTGCCAGCAGCTTAGAGTCCCGCAGGGTAGTCGGCTACACCTTC; cdr3_aa: CASSLESRRVVGYTF